This entry lists 11 T cell receptor beta chains sequenced from one sample in a study of blood T cell repertoires in COVID-19. Profiled with immunoSEQ multiplex PCR; TCRdb holds only in-frame clones, not every one. Of hundreds of thousands of clones detected, 70% to 90% appear once; the ten largest clones hold around 12%. The sequenced sample consisted of peripheral blood. These receptors originate from a woman aged 18-29 years who had recovered from COVID-19.

The chain carries TRBV3-1 (or the pseudogene TRBV3-2) and TRBJ2-1, with TRBD2 matching over 10 bases. Germline V CDR1 and CDR2: LGHDT, YNNKEL (reference sequence). The CDR3 contains 17 residues. Trimming took 6 bases from V and 8 from J; bases not matched to a gene: 16. The CDR3 DNA is TGTGCCAGCAGTCACTGGTTAGCGGGAGGAAGCGGGGATGAGCAGTTCTTC. Translated: CASSHWLAGGSGDEQFF.

The chain combines TRBV15 with TRBJ2-3, with 9 bases lining up with TRBD1. Germline CDR1 reads LNHNV; CDR2 reads YYDKDF (reference sequence). The CDR3 has 16 residues. Trimming cost V 5 bases and J 4 bases; bases outside gene matches: 10. The CDR3 reads CATSRSRTGVADTQYF. CDR3 DNA sequence: TGTGCCACCAGCCGGTCAAGGACAGGGGTGGCAGATACGCAGTATTTT.

This clone was found once. This chain connects TRBV3-1 (or the pseudogene TRBV3-2) to TRBJ2-1, with D perhaps matching TRBD2 (6 bases). From germline, CDR1 is LGHDT and CDR2 YNNKEL (reference sequence). The CDR3 spans 15 residues. V was cut by 4 bases and J by 0 bases, with 10 bases left in between. CDR3 DNA sequence: TGTGCCAGCAGCCTCTCCGGGAGCTCCTACAATGAGCAGTTCTTC. Protein: CASSLSGSSYNEQFF.

This clone occurred once. The rearrangement uses TRBV19 and TRBJ2-1; TRBD2 matches at 10 bases. This CDR3 has 16 residues. Germline V gives CDR1 LNHDA, CDR2 SQIVND (reference sequence). J was trimmed by 9 bases and V by 2 bases; bases with no gene match: 10. The CDR3 loop reads CASSILAGVQRSEQFF. CDR3 in DNA: TGTGCCAGTAGTATACTAGCGGGAGTACAGAGGAGTGAGCAGTTCTTC.

This clone was seen a single time. The chain joins TRBV7-9 to TRBJ2-2; the D gene is possibly TRBD1 (6 bases). Germline V CDR1 and CDR2: SEHNR, FQNEAQ (reference sequence). This CDR3 is built from 15 residues. Trimming took 5 bases from V and 6 from J, leaving 16 bases between them. In DNA, the CDR3 is TGTGCCAGCAGCAGACAGGAATCGGCGGCCGGGGAGCTGTTTTTT. Its translation: CASSRQESAAGELFF. Variable domain in full (rest from reference TRBV7-9 and TRBJ2-2): DTGVSQNPRHKITKRGQNVTFRCDPISEHNRLYWYRQTLGQGPEFLTYFQNEAQLEKSRLLSDRFSAERPKGSFSTLEIQRTEQGDSAMYLCASSRQESAAGELFFGEGSRLTVL.

The chain combines TRBV7-7 with TRBJ2-5; possibly TRBD1 for D (6 bases). The CDR3 is 13 residues long. CDR1 is SSHAT and CDR2 is FNYEAQ in the germline V gene (reference sequence). Between the trimmed V and J ends, which lost 5 bases and 4 bases, there was a span of 11 bases. In nucleotides, the CDR3 is TGTGCCAGCAGCACAGGGTCCCGAGAGACCCAGTACTTC. Its translation is CASSTGSRETQYF.

V is TRBV19 and J is TRBJ1-5; no firm D call. From germline, CDR1 is LNHDA and CDR2 SQIVND (reference sequence). CDR3 length equals 13 residues. Trimming took 5 bases from V and 4 from J, leaving 9 bases between them. CDR3 amino acids: CASSLSLNQPQHF. CDR3 in DNA: TGTGCCAGTAGTCTTTCCCTAAATCAGCCCCAGCATTTT.

The CDR3 nucleotides read TGTGCCAGCAGCGGTATAGACAGGGGGTATGGCTACACCTTC. It encodes CASSGIDRGYGYTF. The chain has TRBV5-6 and TRBJ1-2, with TRBD1 matching 9 bases. This CDR3 is built from 14 residues. CDR1 is SGHDT and CDR2 is YYEEEE in the germline V gene. V lost 4 bases, J lost 5 bases, and 6 bases stayed unmatched.

The chain's CDR3 is CASSLGVPGLNGETQYF. The CDR3 nucleotides are TGTGCCAGCAGCTTAGGCGTCCCGGGACTGAACGGAGAGACCCAGTACTTC. The V gene is TRBV13, the J gene TRBJ2-5; possibly TRBD2 for D (6 bases). Trimming stripped 0 bases from V and 4 bases from J, with 18 bases between. Germline loops: CDR1 PRHDT, CDR2 FYEKMQ (reference sequence). The CDR3 has 17 residues.

This clone appeared a single time. The gene calls are TRBV3-1 (or the pseudogene TRBV3-2) and TRBJ2-3; 9 positions agree with TRBD2. V was clipped by 5 bases and J by 2 bases; unmatched bases: 14. Germline assignment: CDR1 LGHDT and CDR2 YNNKEL (reference sequence). CDR3 length: 18 amino acids. The CDR3 DNA reads as TGTGCCAGCAGCGACTTTTTAACCGGCGGGAGGGCCACAGATACGCAGTATTTT. Translation: CASSDFLTGGRATDTQYF.

The chain couples TRBV12-3 or TRBV12-4 to TRBJ1-2; 8 nucleotides line up with TRBD1. V dropped 8 bases and J dropped 4; count of bases not matched to a gene: 3. The CDR3 totals 12 residues. Here the CDR3 DNA reads TGTGCCAGCGTAACAGGGGGCTATGGCTACACCTTC. The encoded protein is CASVTGGYGYTF.